This entry lists 13 T cell receptor beta chains sequenced from one sample in a study of identical twins. TCRdb called the 5' RACE reads again in MiXCR, with one record for every CDR3 protein. The sample contains fewer than 350,000 distinct CDR3 sequences, roughly 8.6% of which appear only once. The same sample was also studied in work on yellow fever vaccine responses in identical twins.

Sequencing was performed on memory (CD45RO+) T cells sorted from blood. These receptors were taken from a woman aged 18-35 years in good health.

V gene TRBV20-1 combines with J gene TRBJ1-5; D gene uncertain. The V gene's germline CDR1 is DFQATT and CDR2 SNEGSKA (reference sequence). The ends were cut back, 0 bases at V and 3 bases at J, with 12 bases in the middle. This CDR3 is 15 amino acids long. CDR3 DNA: TGCAGTGCTAGAGATGGGCAGCTTTTCAATCAGCCCCAGCATTTT. Encoded protein: CSARDGQLFNQPQHF.

This clonotype was seen more than once but under ten times. The chain uses TRBV28 and TRBJ2-1; D perhaps matches TRBD1 (5 bases). The V and J ends lost 3 bases and 4 bases respectively, with 16 bases between them. CDR3 size: 16 residues. Germline V CDR1 and CDR2: MDHEN, SYDVKM. This CDR3 is CASSFPPPGPYNEQFF. CDR3 bases: TGTGCCAGCAGTTTCCCCCCCCCAGGGCCATACAATGAGCAGTTCTTC.

This clonotype was detected a few times. This chain links TRBV9 with TRBJ2-7; D is unclear. The germline V and J ends were trimmed by 4 bases and 0 bases, with 14 bases remaining between them. The CDR3 has 15 amino acids. The germline V gene encodes CDR1 SGDLS and CDR2 YYNGEE. As DNA, the CDR3 is TGTGCCAGCAGCCCCACAGCTGACCTCTCCTACGAGCAGTACTTC. Its translation: CASSPTADLSYEQYF.

This clonotype has a handful of counts. The rearrangement uses TRBV5-6 and TRBJ2-6; D not certain. Germline V lookup: CDR1 SGHDT, CDR2 YYEEEE. V was pared by 2 bases and J by 0 bases, with 9 bases between. The CDR3 covers 16 residues. The CDR3 coding sequence is TGTGCCAGCAGCTTTCCGGTAGACTCTGGGGCCAACGTCCTGACTTTC. This codes for CASSFPVDSGANVLTF.

This chain uses TRBV6-1 with TRBJ2-7, with 8 bases fitting TRBD2. Germline CDR1 MNHNS, CDR2 SASEGT. CDR3 length: 14 amino acids. Germline trimming cut 5 bases from V and 2 bases from J; bases unmatched to any gene: 5. CDR3 DNA sequence: TGTGCCAGCAGTCAACTAGCGGAGGCCTACGAGCAGTACTTC. Protein sequence: CASSQLAEAYEQYF.

This clonotype was counted only a few times. The CDR3 loop is CASSLAEVVSYEQYF. The CDR3 coding sequence is TGTGCCAGCAGCTTAGCGGAGGTCGTCTCCTACGAGCAGTACTTC. J is TRBJ2-7 and V is TRBV11-2, with a weak D call TRBD2 (5 bases). Between the trimmed V and J ends, which lost 1 base and 0 bases, there was a span of 10 bases. Germline CDR1 and CDR2: SGHAT and FQNNGV. The CDR3 runs 15 residues.

This clonotype occurred a few times. This rearrangement joins TRBV28 to TRBJ2-3, with 7 bases lining up with TRBD2. Trimming at V came to 5 bases and at J to 4 bases, leaving 6 bases not matched to a gene. The CDR3 sequence is 14 residues long. Germline V gene sequence: CDR1 MDHEN, CDR2 SYDVKM. The CDR3 bases are TGTGCCAGCAGTGAGACTAGCCGCCCAGATACGCAGTATTTT. Translation gives CASSETSRPDTQYF.

The chain recombines TRBV27 with TRBJ2-7, with D possibly matching TRBD1 (6 bases). The CDR3 runs to 16 residues. V dropped 2 bases and J dropped 4 bases, with 18 bases sitting between them. Germline CDR1 is MNHEY and CDR2 is SMNVEV (reference sequence). CDR3 nucleotide sequence: TGTGCCAGCAGTTTAGCGACAGTAGGGGGTAGGTACGAGCAGTACTTC. The encoded protein is CASSLATVGGRYEQYF.

The rearrangement uses TRBV20-1 and TRBJ2-1; D call uncertain. The CDR3 covers 11 residues. Germline-derived CDR1 and CDR2 are DFQATT and SNEGSKA (reference sequence). V was cut by 6 bases and J by 8 bases, with 11 bases left in between. The CDR3 reads CSAVTHHEQFF. CDR3 in DNA: TGCAGTGCGGTGACACACCATGAGCAGTTCTTC.

In this sample, this clonotype turned up a few times. The chain uses TRBV6-5 and TRBJ2-2, with D possibly being TRBD2 (6 bases). V lost 2 bases, J lost 7 bases, and 11 bases lay in between. The CDR3 is 14 amino acids. Germline CDR1 reads MNHEY; CDR2 reads SVGAGI. As DNA, the CDR3 is TGTGCCAGCAGTTACGGGGGGAGAGGCGGGGAGCTGTTTTTT. This encodes CASSYGGRGGELFF.

This clonotype was seen only a few times. The genes are TRBV18 and TRBJ1-1; unclear D gene. Germline V lookup: CDR1 KGHSH, CDR2 LQKENI. The CDR3 contains 12 residues. V was cut by 3 bases and J by 7 bases, with 9 bases left in between. CDR3 amino acids: CASSPVGIEAFF. CDR3 nucleotide sequence: TGTGCCAGCTCACCGGTGGGGATTGAAGCTTTCTTT.

This clonotype was seen a few times. The rearrangement joins TRBV5-6 to TRBJ2-3; TRBD2 matches 10 bases. J lost 1 base, V lost 4 bases, and 3 bases had no gene match. Germline V gene data show CDR1 as SGHDT and CDR2 as YYEEEE. The CDR3 is 15 residues long. This CDR3 reads CASSRSGGGTDTQYF. As DNA, the CDR3 is TGTGCCAGCAGCCGCAGCGGGGGGGGCACAGATACGCAGTATTTT.

The V call is TRBV7-8, the J call TRBJ2-3; 9 bases fit TRBD1. The germline gives CDR1 SGHVS, CDR2 FQNEAQ. CDR3 size: 15 residues. Unmatched junction bases numbered 6, after V lost 3 bases and J lost 5 bases. The CDR3 loop reads CASSLGQGIRDTQYF. In DNA form, the CDR3 reads TGTGCCAGCAGCTTGGGACAGGGAATACGAGATACGCAGTATTTT. Full variable domain (outside the CDR3, taken from reference TRBV7-8 and TRBJ2-3): GAGVSQSPRYKVAKRGQDVALRCDPISGHVSLFWYQQALGQGPEFLTYFQNEAQLDKSGLPSDRFFAERPEGSVSTLKIQRTQQEDSAVYLCASSLGQGIRDTQYFGPGTRLTVL.